This TCR beta chain stems from a study of CD8 T cells in ankylosing spondylitis. Broader study findings: A motif of 7 or 8 highly homologous TCR beta variants was seen as apparently characteristic of ankylosing spondylitis blood. Reportedly, disease-linked clones are significantly enriched in ankylosing spondylitis patients' matched synovial fluid.

The CDR3 is 12 amino acids. From germline, CDR1 is SQVTM and CDR2 ANQGSEA. The junction had 9 bases not matched to a gene; V was cut back by 7 bases and J by 9 bases. It was by quantitative 5'-RACE with molecular barcodes that TCR beta libraries were made. Using its own MiXCR run on the 5' RACE reads, TCRdb lists one record per CDR3 protein. The table includes a few hundred thousand distinct CDR3 sequences, about a sixth detected once. This clonotype was detected many times. No antigen is known for it. The sequenced sample consisted of blood, either unsorted or a sorted T cell fraction (not recorded which). The chain links TRBV29-1 to TRBJ1-5, with 7 bases identical to TRBD1. The clonotype originates from a male donor with ankylosing spondylitis or in good health (not recorded which). The CDR3 bases are TGCAGCGCCGGGACAGAGACGGGGCCCCAGCATTTT. It encodes CSAGTETGPQHF.